This TCR beta chain was retrieved from a study of vaccination and CD4 T cells after COVID-19. Study results and caveats: Convalescent patients' median share of reactive clones seen only post-vaccination was more than 65%.

Described treatment: roughly 10-day PBMC culture with coronavirus spike peptide pools or control peptides (ViraFEST assay). Half-medium changes with fresh IL-2 medium occurred on days 3 and 7. This clonotype came up a few times. Its antigen is unknown. Germline CDR1 reads LNHDA; CDR2 reads SQIVND (reference sequence). V lost 2 bases and J 3 bases, leaving 11 bases between the germline ends. The CDR3 length is 14 residues. Sequencing of the DNA from cultured CD4+ T cells was carried out with the Oncomine TCR Beta short-read assay. TCRdb reprocessed the PCR reads with MiXCR, giving one entry per CDR3 protein. Counted here are approximately 15,000 distinct CDR3 sequences, about two fifths occurring once; the ten biggest clones make up roughly 21%.

This sequence joins TRBV19 and TRBJ2-7; D is ambiguous. The specimen comprised CD4+ T cells from blood, cultured in vitro, sampled before SARS-CoV-2 vaccination. The sequence was collected from a human donor who had recovered from COVID-19. DNA for the CDR3: TGTGCCAGTAGTATATCCGGGCCCAGCTACGAGCAGTACTTC. Protein: CASSISGPSYEQYF.